A selection of T cell receptor beta chains follows, all from one sample in a study of cytomegalovirus exposure and HLA in healthy donors. Sequencing used immunoSEQ multiplex PCR; TCRdb keeps in-frame clones, though not all of them. In the table there are around 50,000 clones, approximately 80% of which are singletons. The sample comprised PBMCs. These receptors were collected from a man between 25 and 39 years old in good health and CMV-seronegative. CDR3s include the opening cysteine and the closing phenylalanine or tryptophan. The D gene is left open where the match is weak. Size is omitted from some rows. Given values are once, few, many or a class for expanded clones.

>TRBJ2-1|NA|TRBD2|TRBV6-5
TGTGCCAGCAGCCCCGGGACTAGCGGTTTCAATGAGCAGTTCTTC
CASSPGTSGFNEQFF
>TRBJ2-6|NA|NA|TRBV7-6
TGTGCCAGCAGCTTGGCCTCGGGCTCTGGGGCCAACGTCCTGACTTTC
CASSLASGSGANVLTF
>TRBJ1-5|NA|TRBD1|TRBV2
TGTGCCAGCAGCCCCCCTACAGGGGAGAATCAGCCCCAGCATTTT
CASSPPTGENQPQHF
>TRBJ1-2|NA|TRBD1|TRBV5-1
TGCGCCAGCAGCTTGCCCGGACAGGATGGCTACACCTTC
CASSLPGQDGYTF
>TRBJ2-5|NA|NA|TRBV21-1
TGTGCCAGCAGCATTAGCGGGGGTCATCAAGAGACCCAGTACTTC
CASSISGGHQETQYF
>TRBJ2-3|NA|TRBD1|TRBV6-6
TGTGCCAGCAGTTACTTTTCAGGGGGATTCACAGATACGCAGTATTTT
CASSYFSGGFTDTQYF
>TRBJ2-1|NA|NA|TRBV5-4
TGTGCCAGCAGCTTGGCCGAGGTTTCCTACAATGAGCAGTTCTTC
CASSLAEVSYNEQFF
>TRBJ2-7|NA|TRBD1|TRBV18
TGTGCCAGCTCACCAGACAGGGGGGTATCTGGACAGTACTTC
CASSPDRGVSGQYF
>TRBJ2-3|NA|TRBD2|TRBV29-1
TGCAGCGGGACTAGTCCTGATACGCAGTATTTT
CSGTSPDTQYF
>TRBJ2-5|NA|NA|TRBV5-1
TGCGCCAGCAGCTTGGCTCCAGGGGTCATTGAGACCCAGTACTTC
CASSLAPGVIETQYF
>TRBJ2-5|NA|NA|TRBV29-1
TGCAGCGTTGCTTGGGAGTCCCAGTACTTC
CSVAWESQYF
>TRBJ2-7|NA|TRBD1|TRBV6-6
TGTGCCAGCACCCCTGGACAGGGAGGCCTCTACGAGCAGTACTTC
CASTPGQGGLYEQYF
>TRBJ1-4|NA|NA|TRBV4-2
TGTGCCAGCAGCCAAGAGCGGCAGTTTAATGAAAAACTGGTTTTT
CASSQERQFNEKLVF
>TRBJ2-7|NA|TRBD2|TRBV7-2
TGTGCCAGCAGCGCTCGACTAGCGGGAGTTTCCGAGCAGTACTTC
CASSARLAGVSEQYF
>TRBJ2-5|NA|TRBD1|TRBV5-4
TGTGCCAGCAGCTTGACAGGGGGTCGACAAGAGACCCAGTACTTC
CASSLTGGRQETQYF
>TRBJ2-7|once|NA|TRBV29-1
TGCAGCGTGGGGCGCGACTCCTACGAGCAGTACTTC
CSVGRDSYEQYF
>TRBJ1-4|NA|NA|TRBV4-3
TGCGCCAGCAGCCCTGAGGGGGCAACTAATGAAAAACTGTTTTTT
CASSPEGATNEKLFF
>TRBJ2-3|NA|TRBD2|TRBV7-2
TGTGCCAGCAGCTTAGCGGGGGGGAAATCAGATACGCAGTATTTT
CASSLAGGKSDTQYF
>TRBJ1-6|once|NA|TRBV18
TGTGCCAGCTCAGCAGGGATGGCAGGGGAAGGCTCACCCCTCCACTTT
CASSAGMAGEGSPLHF
>TRBJ1-2|few|NA|TRBV9
TGTGCCAGCAGCCCTAATTCAGGTTATGGCTACACCTTC
CASSPNSGYGYTF
>TRBJ1-4|few|NA|TRBV6-1
TGTGCCAGCAGTGAACAGACCGGGAAGGAACATGAAAAACTGTTTTTT
CASSEQTGKEHEKLFF
>TRBJ1-1|few|NA|TRBV6-5
TGTGCCAGCAGTTGGACAGAGATTAACACTGAAGCTTTCTTT
CASSWTEINTEAFF
>TRBJ2-1|NA|TRBD2|TRBV19
TGTGCCAGTAGTATAGTCCCTAGCGGGGTTTACAATGAGCAGTTCTTC
CASSIVPSGVYNEQFF
>TRBJ2-1|NA|NA|TRBV27
TGTGCCAGCAGCCTACAAGACTCGAACAATGAGCAGTTCTTC
CASSLQDSNNEQFF